Shown below are 15 T cell receptor beta chains from a single sample sequenced in a study of radiation and T cells in renal cell carcinoma. Clones were read by immunoSEQ multiplex PCR, and TCRdb kept only the in-frame ones, dropping some. The table includes around 160,000 clones, 88% detected once. Documented time point: baseline pretreatment blood. As to treatment: 15 Gy SBRT to primary tumor, nephrectomy 4 weeks later. This specimen was blood, taken from a patient whose treatment included radiotherapy and nephrectomy. These receptors came from a woman in her seventies with renal cell carcinoma.

The gene calls are TRBV11-3 and TRBJ2-7; the D call may be TRBD1 or TRBD2 (5 bases each). The germline V gene has CDR1 SGHNT and CDR2 YENEEA. Trimming removed 5 bases from V and 2 bases from J, with 19 bases in between. This CDR3 comprises 16 residues. In DNA, the CDR3 is TGTGCCAGCAGCAAGAGAGCCGGGACGGATCCCTACGAGCAGTACTTC. Protein: CASSKRAGTDPYEQYF.

The chain joins TRBV7-9 to TRBJ2-5; perhaps TRBD2 as D (6 bases). The CDR3 is 16 residues long. Germline V gene data show CDR1 as SEHNR and CDR2 as FQNEAQ (reference sequence). V was trimmed by 3 bases and J by 2 bases, leaving 16 bases between them. The CDR3: CASSFGWGERQETQYF. The CDR3 nucleotides read TGTGCCAGCAGCTTCGGATGGGGGGAACGACAAGAGACCCAGTACTTC.

The genes are TRBV6-5 and TRBJ2-7; TRBD1 matches at 10 bases. CDR1 and CDR2 (germline): MNHEY, SVGAGI. Germline trimming cut 2 bases from V and 2 bases from J; bases unmatched to any gene: 3. The CDR3 length is 15 residues. This chain's CDR3 is CASSYGQGVAYEQYF. The CDR3 coding sequence is TGTGCCAGCAGTTACGGACAGGGGGTAGCCTACGAGCAGTACTTC.

A remark on this clone: This sample includes further DNA sequences coding for the same CDR3. The rearrangement uses TRBV30 and TRBJ1-1; D is unclear. The CDR3 has 12 residues. V was shortened by 1 base and J by 1 base, with 4 bases between the two germline ends. Germline lookup yields CDR1 GTSNPN and CDR2 SVGIG (reference sequence). The CDR3 here is CAWSGGNTEAFF. Here the CDR3 DNA reads TGTGCCTGGAGTGGGGGGAACACTGAAGCTTTCTTT.

V is TRBV5-6 and J is TRBJ2-2; perhaps D is TRBD1 or TRBD2 (5 bases each). V dropped 4 bases and J dropped 1 base, with 17 bases sitting between them. Per germline, CDR1 SGHDT and CDR2 YYEEEE. CDR3 length equals 17 residues. The CDR3 DNA follows: TGTGCCAGCAGCGACCTACGCCGGGGCCTGAACACCGGGGAGCTGTTTTTT. This encodes CASSDLRRGLNTGELFF. Together with reference TRBV5-6 and TRBJ2-2, the CDR3 gives the full variable domain: DAGVTQSPTHLIKTRGQQVTLRCSPKSGHDTVSWYQQALGQGPQFIFQYYEEEERQRGNFPDRFSGHQFPNYSSELNVNALLLGDSALYLCASSDLRRGLNTGELFFGEGSRLTVL.

This chain uses TRBV2 with TRBJ2-5; D uncertain. Germline CDR1 reads SNHLY; CDR2 reads FYNNEI. V shed 4 bases and J shed 2 bases, with 8 bases lying between them. The CDR3 is 13 residues long. In DNA form, the CDR3 reads TGTGCCAGCAGTGTCGGCAGTCAAGAGACCCAGTACTTC. Translating gives CASSVGSQETQYF.

This clone was observed a single time. V usage is TRBV9 and J usage is TRBJ1-4; perhaps TRBD1 as D (6 bases). This CDR3 spans 12 amino acids. Trimming left V 4 bases short and J 14 bases short, with 15 bases between. The germline CDR1 and CDR2 sequences are SGDLS and YYNGEE. The CDR3 nucleotides are TGTGCCAGCAGCTCACAGGGAGGAGGGCTGTTTTTT. Amino acid sequence: CASSSQGGGLFF.

The rearrangement uses TRBV7-2 and TRBJ1-1, with D possibly matching TRBD1 (5 bases). This CDR3 has 14 residues. Germline-derived CDR1 and CDR2 are SGHTA and FQGNSA. V shed 8 bases and J shed 3 bases, with 16 bases lying between them. The CDR3 region is CASQRGRGDTEAFF. The CDR3 DNA follows: TGTGCCAGCCAACGCGGGAGGGGAGACACTGAAGCTTTCTTT.

The chain links TRBV30 to TRBJ2-5; D tentatively fits TRBD1 or TRBD2 (6 bases each). The J call is in doubt because the DNA end fits TRBJ2-7 better. Germline V gene data show CDR1 as GTSNPN and CDR2 as SVGIG (reference sequence). This CDR3 is built from 14 residues. The CDR3 loop reads CAWNFEGGSYEQYF. Written as DNA, the CDR3 is TGTGCCTGGAATTTTGAGGGGGGCTCCTACGAGCAGTACTTC.

CDR3: CASSPGGRETQYF. CDR3 in DNA: TGCGCCAGCAGTCCAGGGGGCCGAGAGACCCAGTACTTC. The genes are TRBV5-1 and TRBJ2-5; 8 positions match TRBD1. V lost 5 bases to trimming and J lost 4 bases; unmatched junction nucleotides: 4. Germline CDR1 is SGHRS and CDR2 is YFSETQ. This CDR3 contains 13 residues.

The gene calls are TRBV28 and TRBJ1-2; possibly TRBD1 for D (6 bases). Germline-derived CDR1 and CDR2 are MDHEN and SYDVKM. There are 12 residues in the CDR3. V was pared by 7 bases and J by 7 bases, with 13 bases between. The DNA of the CDR3 is TGTGCCAGCACCTCCGACAGGTTTGGCTACACCTTC. Protein sequence: CASTSDRFGYTF.

The J gene is TRBJ2-2, the V gene TRBV21-1; no DNA check was done on the table's D call, TRBD2. TRBV21-1 is an annotated pseudogene. There are 12 residues in the CDR3. The CDR3 here is CASIGWAGELFF. CDR3 coding DNA: TGTGCCAGCATCGGGTGGGCCGGGGAGCTGTTTTTT.

The gene calls are TRBV19 and TRBJ1-3; TRBD1 agrees at 11 bases. V lost 5 bases to trimming and J lost 1 base; unmatched junction nucleotides: 7. This CDR3 has 17 residues. Germline V gives CDR1 LNHDA, CDR2 SQIVND (reference sequence). The chain's CDR3 is CASSPHGQGASGNTIYF. Here the CDR3 DNA reads TGTGCCAGTAGTCCCCACGGACAGGGGGCATCTGGAAACACCATATATTTT.

The genes are TRBV19 and TRBJ2-7, with TRBD1 identical over 11 bases. V was clipped by 5 bases and J by 4 bases; unmatched bases: 4. From germline, CDR1 is LNHDA and CDR2 SQIVND (reference sequence). This CDR3 region has 14 residues. CDR3 sequence: CASSPGQGGYEQYF. The CDR3 nucleotides are TGTGCCAGTAGTCCGGGACAGGGGGGATACGAGCAGTACTTC.

The chain joins TRBV6-5 to TRBJ2-5, with 10 bases identical to TRBD2. J was trimmed by 5 bases and V by 6 bases; bases with no gene match: 6. The CDR3 spans 14 residues. CDR1 is MNHEY and CDR2 is SVGAGI in the germline V gene. For the CDR3, the DNA is TGTGCCAGCAGGCGGACTAGCGGAGGGGAGACCCAGTACTTC. This encodes CASRRTSGGETQYF.